This TCR beta chain was obtained from a study of high-grade serous ovarian cancer treatment subgroups. Study outcomes and limitations: Higher neoantigen levels went with greater TCR clonal relatedness. The analyses considered CDR3 and ignored CDR1 and CDR2. Repertoire similarity ranged roughly 0.11 to 0.8 between tumors of one patient.

Profiled with immunoSEQ multiplex PCR; TCRdb holds only in-frame clones, not every one. The data contain about 15,000 clones, 86% of them seen just once; the ten biggest clones take up more than 6%. Concerning this clone itself: The antigen remains unidentified.

Tumor samples were taken before definitive surgery or chemotherapy. The CDR3 length is 16 residues. Losses at the gene ends were 5 bases for V and 2 bases for J; bases not matched to a gene: 6. The germline V gene encodes CDR1 LNHDA and CDR2 SQIVND (reference sequence). The source is a human donor with high-grade serous ovarian cancer. The rearrangement links TRBV19 to TRBJ2-3; 11 bases are shared with TRBD2. The sample consisted of tumor tissue. In DNA, the CDR3 is TGTGCCAGTAGTTTTCTTAGCGGGGGGGCCACAGATACGCAGTATTTT. It is translated as CASSFLSGGATDTQYF.